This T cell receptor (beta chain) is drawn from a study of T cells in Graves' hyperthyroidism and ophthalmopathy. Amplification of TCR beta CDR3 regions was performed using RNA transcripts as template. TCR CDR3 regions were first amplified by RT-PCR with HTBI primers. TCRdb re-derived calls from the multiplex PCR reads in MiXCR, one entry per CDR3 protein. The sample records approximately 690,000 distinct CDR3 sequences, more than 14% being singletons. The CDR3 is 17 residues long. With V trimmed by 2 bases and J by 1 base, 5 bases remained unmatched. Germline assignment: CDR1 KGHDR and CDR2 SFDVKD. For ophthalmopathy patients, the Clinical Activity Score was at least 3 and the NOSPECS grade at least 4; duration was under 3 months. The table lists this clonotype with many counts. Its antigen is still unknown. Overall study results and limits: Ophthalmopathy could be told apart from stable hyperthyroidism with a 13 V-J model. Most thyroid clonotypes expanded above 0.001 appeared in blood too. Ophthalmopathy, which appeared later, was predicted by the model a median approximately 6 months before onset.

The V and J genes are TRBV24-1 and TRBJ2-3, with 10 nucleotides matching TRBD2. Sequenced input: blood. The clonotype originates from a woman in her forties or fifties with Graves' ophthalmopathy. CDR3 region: CATSDYPGTSGTDTQYF. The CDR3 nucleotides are TGTGCCACCAGTGATTATCCCGGGACTAGCGGCACAGATACGCAGTATTTT.